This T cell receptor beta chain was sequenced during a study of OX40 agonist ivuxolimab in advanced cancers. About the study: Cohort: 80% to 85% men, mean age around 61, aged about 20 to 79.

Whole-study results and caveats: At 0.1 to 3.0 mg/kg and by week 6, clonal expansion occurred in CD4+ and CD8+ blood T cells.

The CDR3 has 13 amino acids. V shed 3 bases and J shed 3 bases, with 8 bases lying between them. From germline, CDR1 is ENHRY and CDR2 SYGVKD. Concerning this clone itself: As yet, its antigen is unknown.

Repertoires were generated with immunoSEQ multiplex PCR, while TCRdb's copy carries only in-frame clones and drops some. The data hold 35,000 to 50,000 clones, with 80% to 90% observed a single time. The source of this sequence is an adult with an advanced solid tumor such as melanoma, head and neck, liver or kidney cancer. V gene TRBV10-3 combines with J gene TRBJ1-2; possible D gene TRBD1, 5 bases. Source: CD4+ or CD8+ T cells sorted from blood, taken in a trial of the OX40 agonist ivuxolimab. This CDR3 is CAISDRDDYGYTF. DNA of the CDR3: TGTGCCATCAGTGACAGGGACGACTATGGCTACACCTTC.